The 26 T cell receptor beta chains in this list originate from one sample, sequenced in a study of T cells in Graves' hyperthyroidism and ophthalmopathy. RNA transcripts gave rise to amplified TCR beta CDR3 regions. An initial round of RT-PCR targeting the TCR CDR3 relied on the HTBI primer set. TCRdb processed the multiplex PCR reads anew with MiXCR; each CDR3 protein has one entry. The data hold hundreds of thousands of distinct CDR3 sequences, with approximately 26% observed a single time. The sample comprised blood. Every receptor here comes from a man aged 35-49 years with Graves' hyperthyroidism that later progressed to Graves' ophthalmopathy.

This clonotype was recorded a few times. The gene calls are TRBV11-2 and TRBJ1-2; D unclear. The CDR3 has 12 residues. V shed 6 bases and J shed 13 bases, with 18 bases lying between them. Germline V lookup: CDR1 SGHAT, CDR2 FQNNGV. The CDR3 DNA sequence: TGTGCCAGCAGTTTGATAGAAACCTTAAGCACCTTC. It codes for CASSLIETLSTF.

The table lists this clonotype with many counts. The chain combines TRBV12-3 or TRBV12-4 with TRBJ1-3; D is unclear. CDR3 length: 12 residues. Trimming stripped 6 bases from V and 2 bases from J, with 5 bases between. CDR3 nucleotide sequence: TGTGCCAGCAGCTTTACTGGAAACACCATATATTTT. Residues: CASSFTGNTIYF.

The gene calls are TRBV12-3 or TRBV12-4 and TRBJ1-5; the match to TRBD1 covers 9 bases. The CDR3 extends over 16 amino acids. V lost 0 bases, J lost 4 bases, and 4 bases stayed unmatched. The CDR3 here is CASSLAGQGRNQPQHF. CDR3 DNA: TGTGCCAGCAGTTTAGCGGGACAGGGACGAAATCAGCCCCAGCATTTT.

This clonotype was counted ten times or more. The J gene is TRBJ1-2, the V gene TRBV19, with 7 bases matching TRBD1. In germline, CDR1 is LNHDA, CDR2 SQIVND (reference sequence). Trimming took 5 bases from V and 4 from J; bases not matched to a gene: 10. The CDR3 spans 15 residues. The CDR3 sequence: CASSLGQDAVYGYTF. CDR3 DNA sequence: TGTGCCAGTAGTCTAGGACAGGACGCCGTCTATGGCTACACCTTC.

This clonotype was detected ten times or more. This chain uses TRBV2 with TRBJ2-7; the D gene is possibly TRBD2 (6 bases). The V gene lost 7 bases and the J gene lost 3 bases, with 22 bases spanning the gap. The CDR3 contains 16 residues. Germline V CDR1 and CDR2: SNHLY, FYNNEI. The CDR3 spells CASTGPTKRVLYEQYF. For the CDR3, the DNA is TGTGCCAGCACGGGACCCACCAAGCGGGTGCTCTACGAGCAGTACTTC.

This clonotype has a count of ten or more. V usage is TRBV20-1 and J usage is TRBJ2-7; D perhaps matches TRBD1 (6 bases). The CDR3 consists of 12 residues. CDR1 and CDR2 from the germline V gene are DFQATT and SNEGSKA (reference sequence). Trimming cost V 6 bases and J 2 bases, with 11 bases left between them. The CDR3 DNA reads as TGCAGTGCAAGACAGGTAGCCTACGAGCAGTACTTC. Amino acids: CSARQVAYEQYF.

This clonotype was counted ten times or more. The chain employs TRBV5-1 and TRBJ2-5; D perhaps matches TRBD1 (6 bases). The CDR3 is made up of 15 amino acids. CDR1 SGHRS and CDR2 YFSETQ come from the germline V gene. Trimming stripped 4 bases from V and 5 bases from J, with 18 bases between. The CDR3 protein is CASSGTRGFQETQYF. The CDR3, as DNA: TGCGCCAGCAGCGGCACCAGGGGATTCCAGGAGACCCAGTACTTC. Looking up the rest from reference TRBV5-1 and TRBJ2-5 gives the full variable domain: KAGVTQTPRYLIKTRGQQVTLSCSPISGHRSVSWYQQTPGQGLQFLFEYFSETQRNKGNFPGRFSGRQFSNSRSEMNVSTLELGDSALYLCASSGTRGFQETQYFGPGTRLLVL.

The table lists this clonotype with a few counts. This chain connects TRBV28 to TRBJ2-7; D ambiguous. Trimming pared 10 bases from V and 4 bases from J, leaving 20 bases between. The CDR3 loop spans 14 amino acids. CDR1 and CDR2 from the germline V gene are MDHEN and SYDVKM. CDR3 sequence (DNA): TGTGCCACTCTTCAGGTTTTTGGATTTTACGAGCAGTACTTC. Translation: CATLQVFGFYEQYF.

This clonotype showed up many times. A much larger clone differs by one base, so this may be a read error. In this CDR3 the conserved last residue, phenylalanine or tryptophan, is missing, so a read error is likely. The chain joins TRBV6-1 to TRBJ2-2, with D tentatively TRBD2 (5 bases). The CDR3 is 13 amino acids. V lost 7 bases to trimming and J lost 6 bases, with 12 bases between them. The germline V gene encodes CDR1 MNHNS and CDR2 SASEGT. CDR3 sequence (DNA): TGTGCCAGCACTAGCACCCGGGCCGGGGAGCTGTTTTCT. This sequence encodes CASTSTRAGELFS.

A remark on this clonotype: Since a much larger clone is just one base distant, this may be a read error. The V call is TRBV20-1, the J call TRBJ2-2; D is possibly TRBD1 (5 bases). Germline CDR1 reads DFQATT; CDR2 reads SNEGSKA (reference sequence). V lost 7 bases and J lost 4, with 13 bases in between. The CDR3 totals 13 residues. The CDR3 loop reads CSVLWGGTGELFF. CDR3 coding DNA: TGCAGTGTCCTTTGGGGCGGCACCGGGGAGCTGTTTTTT.

V usage is TRBV20-1 and J usage is TRBJ2-7; D gene uncertain. The CDR3 sequence is 15 residues long. The ends were cut back, 0 bases at V and 0 bases at J, with 12 bases in the middle. Per germline, CDR1 DFQATT and CDR2 SNEGSKA (reference sequence). Here the CDR3 reads CSARDLRKNSYEQYF. The CDR3 nucleotides are TGCAGTGCTAGAGATCTTCGAAAGAACTCCTACGAGCAGTACTTC.

This clonotype was seen at least ten times. The chain joins TRBV9 to TRBJ2-5; TRBD2 might be the D (5 bases). CDR3 length equals 14 residues. V lost 3 bases to trimming and J lost 9 bases, with 18 bases between them. Germline CDR1 reads SGDLS; CDR2 reads YYNGEE. The CDR3 reads CASSETTLGLAQYF. CDR3 in DNA: TGTGCCAGCAGCGAGACAACACTAGGATTGGCCCAGTACTTC.

This clonotype was counted a few times. The rearrangement uses TRBV7-2 and TRBJ2-5; D may be TRBD2 (7 bases). Germline-derived CDR1 and CDR2 are SGHTA and FQGNSA. Trimming left V 2 bases short and J 5 bases short, with 15 bases between. The CDR3 totals 15 residues. CDR3 coding DNA: TGTGCCAGCAGCTTAAAGGTGGGGGGGCGCGAGACCCAGTACTTC. It yields the protein CASSLKVGGRETQYF. The entire variable domain, with the rest obtained from reference TRBV7-2 and TRBJ2-5, is as follows: GAGVSQSPSNKVTEKGKDVELRCDPISGHTALYWYRQSLGQGLEFLIYFQGNSAPDKSGLPSDRFSAERTGGSVSTLTIQRTQQEDSAVYLCASSLKVGGRETQYFGPGTRLLVL.

This clonotype was counted many times. The chain couples TRBV6-5 to TRBJ2-5; D ambiguous. Per germline, CDR1 MNHEY and CDR2 SVGAGI. The CDR3 runs 15 residues. Trimming took 2 bases from V and 1 from J, leaving 11 bases between them. In DNA form, the CDR3 reads TGTGCCAGCAGTTACGATGGGAACCCCCAAGAGACCCAGTACTTC. It is translated as CASSYDGNPQETQYF.

The chain carries TRBV6-1 and TRBJ2-5; maybe TRBD1 (5 bases). The CDR3 consists of 13 residues. Trimming cost V 11 bases and J 4 bases, with 17 bases left between them. CDR1 MNHNS and CDR2 SASEGT come from the germline V gene. The CDR3 loop reads CAAMEGRVETQYF. CDR3 nucleotide sequence: TGTGCCGCCATGGAAGGCAGGGTAGAGACCCAGTACTTC.

The table lists this clonotype with many counts. J is TRBJ2-7 and V is TRBV20-1, with a tentative D call TRBD1 (8 bases). The germline V gene encodes CDR1 DFQATT and CDR2 SNEGSKA (reference sequence). The V and J ends lost 0 bases and 5 bases respectively, with 17 bases between them. The CDR3 sequence is 15 residues long. DNA for the CDR3: TGCAGTGCTAGAGATTTTCGGACAGGGAGGGACGAGCAGTACTTC. This translates into CSARDFRTGRDEQYF.

The chain recombines TRBV14 with TRBJ1-5; no firm D call. V gave up 1 base and J gave up 9 bases, with 4 bases separating them. The germline V gene has CDR1 SGHDN and CDR2 FVKESK. This CDR3 contains 11 residues. Written as DNA, the CDR3 is TGTGCCAGCAGCCAAGGTGGGCCCCAGCATTTT. This sequence encodes CASSQGGPQHF.

This clonotype has ten or more counts. The gene calls are TRBV29-1 and TRBJ2-5; no firm D call. V lost 4 bases and J 5 bases, leaving 8 bases between the germline ends. The CDR3 is made up of 11 amino acids. The V gene's germline CDR1 is SQVTM and CDR2 ANQGSEA. The CDR3 DNA sequence: TGCAGCGTTGCCAGTCAGGAGACCCAGTACTTC. This codes for CSVASQETQYF.

This clonotype was counted ten times or more. This chain connects TRBV5-1 to TRBJ1-1; D not resolved. Germline V gives CDR1 SGHRS, CDR2 YFSETQ. Trimming left V 6 bases short and J 2 bases short, with 11 bases between. The CDR3 loop spans 13 amino acids. CDR3 nucleotide sequence: TGCGCCAGCACCGTAGGGCCTAACACTGAAGCTTTCTTT. The encoded protein is CASTVGPNTEAFF.

This clonotype was recorded many times. A much larger clone differs by one base, so this may be a read error. The V and J genes are TRBV12-5 and TRBJ1-5; D is unclear. V shed 0 bases and J shed 5 bases, with 11 bases lying between them. This CDR3 has 15 amino acids. Germline V gives CDR1 LGHNT, CDR2 FRNRAP. The DNA for the CDR3 is TGTGCTAGTGGTTTGGTACCGGGGAGCGATCAGCCCCAGCATTTT. It is translated as CASGLVPGSDQPQHF.

This clonotype occurred many times. This sequence joins TRBV19 and TRBJ2-4, with 9 nucleotides matching TRBD2. Per germline, CDR1 LNHDA and CDR2 SQIVND (reference sequence). V shed 2 bases and J 1 base; nucleotides not matched to a gene: 3. This CDR3 is 16 amino acids long. CDR3 nucleotide sequence: TGTGCCAGTAGTATAATGAGCGGGAGGGCCAAAAACATTCAGTACTTC. It is translated as CASSIMSGRAKNIQYF.

The V call is TRBV30, the J call TRBJ2-2, with a tentative D call TRBD2 (5 bases). The germline V gene encodes CDR1 GTSNPN and CDR2 SVGIG (reference sequence). V shed 0 bases and J shed 4 bases, with 6 bases lying between them. CDR3 length: 13 residues. The CDR3, as DNA: TGTGCCTGGAGTGTACGGGGCACCGGGGAGCTGTTTTTT. Its protein product is CAWSVRGTGELFF.

This clonotype appeared many times. V usage is TRBV6-5 and J usage is TRBJ2-7; D gene ambiguous. This CDR3 has 15 residues. Germline V gene lookup returns CDR1 MNHEY and CDR2 SVGAGI. Between the trimmed V and J ends, which lost 0 bases and 5 bases, there was a span of 14 bases. Here the CDR3 reads CASSYSGQESDEQYF. CDR3 DNA sequence: TGTGCCAGCAGTTACTCGGGTCAGGAGAGTGACGAGCAGTACTTC.

There are many counts of this clonotype. The rearrangement joins TRBV18 to TRBJ1-1, with 7 bases identical to TRBD1. The V gene end was trimmed by 1 base and the J gene end by 6 bases; junction bases not matched to a gene: 8. Germline V lookup: CDR1 KGHSH, CDR2 LQKENI. This CDR3 has 15 residues. The CDR3 DNA reads TGTGCCAGCTCACCACAAGGGGGCGGTTTCTCTGAAGCTTTCTTT. It translates to CASSPQGGGFSEAFF.

Many counts were recorded for this clonotype. This chain links TRBV19 with TRBJ2-5; D not certain. The CDR3 spans 11 residues. Trimming took off 6 bases at V and 5 bases at J, with 7 bases between the two ends. Germline values: CDR1 LNHDA, CDR2 SQIVND (reference sequence). The chain's CDR3 is CASSAAETQYF. CDR3 nucleotide sequence: TGTGCCAGTAGCGCGGCGGAGACCCAGTACTTC.

This clonotype occurred many times. This chain uses TRBV29-1 with TRBJ1-2, with D unclear. The CDR3 totals 12 residues. CDR1 and CDR2 (germline): SQVTM, ANQGSEA. The V end was cut by 3 bases, the J end by 1 base, with 6 bases between. The CDR3, as DNA: TGCAGCGTTGATTGGGGTAACTATGGCTACACCTTC. Translation gives CSVDWGNYGYTF.